Presented here are 13 T cell receptor beta chains from one specimen sequenced in a study of T cell clonotyping in hematopoietic cell transplantation. The data were produced by immunoSEQ multiplex PCR, yet TCRdb's version contains in-frame clones alone and is incomplete. The table lists about 36,000 clones, over 75% of them singletons. Sequencing was done on a sample of peripheral blood mononuclear cells. These receptors all come from a woman aged 40 to 50 in good health. Some clones in this sample may be carry-over from other donors' samples.

The chain recombines TRBV6-5 with TRBJ2-7, with D tentatively TRBD1 (6 bases). The CDR3 covers 14 residues. Trimming pared 5 bases from V and 3 bases from J, leaving 14 bases between. Germline V gene sequence: CDR1 MNHEY, CDR2 SVGAGI. In DNA form, the CDR3 reads TGTGCCAGCAGTCGGAACAGGGCTCTCTACGAGCAGTACTTC. It is translated as CASSRNRALYEQYF.

The J gene is TRBJ2-7, the V gene TRBV7-2, with D possibly TRBD2 on 6 matching bases. CDR1 and CDR2 from the germline V gene are SGHTA and FQGNSA. Trimming shortened V by 5 bases and J by 2 bases, and 10 bases separated the two germline ends. The CDR3 is 13 amino acids. The CDR3 DNA reads as TGTGCCAGCAGCCCTAGCGTTACCTACGAGCAGTACTTC. This sequence encodes CASSPSVTYEQYF.

This chain uses TRBV7-2 with TRBJ1-4; TRBD1 might be the D (5 bases). This CDR3 contains 13 residues. Deletions cut 3 bases from V and 10 bases from J, with 12 bases between. Germline values: CDR1 SGHTA, CDR2 FQGNSA. The CDR3 region is CASSFGDGGKLFF. The CDR3 DNA reads as TGTGCCAGCAGCTTTGGGGATGGGGGAAAACTGTTTTTT.

This rearrangement joins TRBV14 to TRBJ2-2; 8 bases line up with TRBD2. The CDR3 contains 23 residues. Trimming removed 9 bases from V and 4 bases from J; junction bases left unmatched: 34. CDR1 and CDR2 from the germline V gene are SGHDN and FVKESK. The CDR3 nucleotides are TGTGCCAGTAGAGATAGGTTCGCGAGGACGCCTACGTTCGCGGGAGGACGCACCGGGGAGCTGTTTTTT. Its translation: CASRDRFARTPTFAGGRTGELFF.

The rearrangement links TRBV2 to TRBJ2-2; D is ambiguous. This CDR3 region has 15 residues. Germline CDR1 reads SNHLY; CDR2 reads FYNNEI. Trimming shortened V by 7 bases and J by 0 bases, and 12 bases separated the two germline ends. The CDR3 DNA sequence: TGTGCCAGCACTGGCCGCTCGGCGAACACCGGGGAGCTGTTTTTT. Its translation: CASTGRSANTGELFF.

This clone turned up a few times. For the CDR3, the DNA is TGTGCCAGCAGGCGGGACTGGGACAATGAGCAGTTCTTC. Translating gives CASRRDWDNEQFF. This chain joins TRBV7-9 and TRBJ2-1, with D perhaps matching TRBD2 (6 bases). From germline, CDR1 is SEHNR and CDR2 FQNEAQ (reference sequence). Deletions cut 6 bases from V and 5 bases from J, with 11 bases between. The CDR3 has 13 residues.

Remarks on this clone: At one of its ends the junction is not consistent with the germline gene, which may arise from a read error. The chain couples TRBV7-2 to TRBJ2-3, with D perhaps TRBD1 (5 bases). CDR1 is SGHTA and CDR2 is FQGNSA in the germline V gene. The CDR3 has 12 residues. The CDR3 coding sequence is TGTGCCAGCAGCTTAGTAGGGGTCTTCCCCCATTTT. Translation: CASSLVGVFPHF.

The chain joins TRBV30 to TRBJ1-2, with 9 bases that match TRBD1. This CDR3 comprises 18 residues. The V gene end was trimmed by 1 base and the J gene end by 4 bases; junction bases not matched to a gene: 16. Germline values: CDR1 GTSNPN, CDR2 SVGIG (reference sequence). DNA for the CDR3: TGTGCCTGGAGTGGGATCGGACAGGGGAATCTCTTTGGCTATGGCTACACCTTC. This codes for CAWSGIGQGNLFGYGYTF.

The chain couples TRBV5-6 to TRBJ2-7; possibly TRBD2 for D (5 bases). Trimming took off 7 bases at V and 4 bases at J, with 6 bases between the two ends. Germline V gives CDR1 SGHDT, CDR2 YYEEEE. This CDR3 comprises 10 residues. The CDR3 nucleotides are TGTGCCAGCGGCGGGTACGAGCAGTACTTC. It specifies CASGGYEQYF.

This clone was counted once. The rearrangement joins TRBV25-1 to TRBJ1-1; D is undetermined. Trimming took off 5 bases at V and 1 base at J, with 8 bases between the two ends. CDR3 length equals 13 residues. In germline, CDR1 is MGHDK, CDR2 SYGVNS. The CDR3 loop is CASSLGGNTEAFF. The CDR3 DNA sequence: TGTGCCAGCAGTCTGGGCGGGAACACTGAAGCTTTCTTT.

This chain links TRBV4-2 with TRBJ1-2, with D tentatively TRBD1 (5 bases). The CDR3 is 15 residues long. Trimming took off 0 bases at V and 5 bases at J, with 13 bases between the two ends. Per the germline V gene, CDR1 is LGHNA and CDR2 is YNFKEQ. CDR3 DNA sequence: TGTGCCAGCAGCCAAGATAGCGGGGGGAGTTATGGCTACACCTTC. As protein: CASSQDSGGSYGYTF.

The chain combines TRBV29-1 with TRBJ2-7, with D perhaps matching TRBD2 (5 bases). This CDR3 region has 11 residues. Germline V lookup: CDR1 SQVTM, CDR2 ANQGSEA. V lost 6 bases and J lost 7, with 13 bases in between. The CDR3 reads CSVGRVGEQYF. CDR3 nucleotide sequence: TGCAGCGTAGGGCGGGTCGGGGAGCAGTACTTC.

V is TRBV4-3 and J is TRBJ2-7; 7 bases align to TRBD2. V lost 0 bases, J lost 3 bases, and 5 bases stayed unmatched. The CDR3 totals 15 residues. The germline CDR1 and CDR2 sequences are LGHNA and YSLEER. The CDR3 nucleotides read TGCGCCAGCAGCCAAGATTACGGCGGGGGCTACGAGCAGTACTTC. Translated: CASSQDYGGGYEQYF.